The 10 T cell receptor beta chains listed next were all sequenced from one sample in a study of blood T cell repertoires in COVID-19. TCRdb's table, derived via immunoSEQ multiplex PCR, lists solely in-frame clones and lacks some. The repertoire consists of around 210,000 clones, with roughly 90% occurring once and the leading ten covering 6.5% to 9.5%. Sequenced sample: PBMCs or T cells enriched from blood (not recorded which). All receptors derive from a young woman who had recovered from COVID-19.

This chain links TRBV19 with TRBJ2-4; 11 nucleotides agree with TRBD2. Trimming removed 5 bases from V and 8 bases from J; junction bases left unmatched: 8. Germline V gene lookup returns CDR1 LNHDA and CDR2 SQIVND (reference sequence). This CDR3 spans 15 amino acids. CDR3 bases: TGTGCCAGTAGTGACCGTAGCGGGGGGGCGCACATTCAGTACTTC. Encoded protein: CASSDRSGGAHIQYF.

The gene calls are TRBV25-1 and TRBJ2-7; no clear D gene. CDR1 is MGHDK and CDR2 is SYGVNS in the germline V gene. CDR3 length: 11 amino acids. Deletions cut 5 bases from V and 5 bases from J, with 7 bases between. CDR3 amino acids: CASSPRNEQYF. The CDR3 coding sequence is TGTGCCAGCAGTCCCAGGAACGAGCAGTACTTC.

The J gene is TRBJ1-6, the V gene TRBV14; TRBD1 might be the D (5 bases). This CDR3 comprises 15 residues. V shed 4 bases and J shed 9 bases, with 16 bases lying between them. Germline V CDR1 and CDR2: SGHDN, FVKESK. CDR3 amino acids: CASSLIPGGGSPLHF. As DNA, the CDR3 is TGTGCCAGCAGCCTTATACCCGGGGGGGGTTCACCCCTCCACTTT.

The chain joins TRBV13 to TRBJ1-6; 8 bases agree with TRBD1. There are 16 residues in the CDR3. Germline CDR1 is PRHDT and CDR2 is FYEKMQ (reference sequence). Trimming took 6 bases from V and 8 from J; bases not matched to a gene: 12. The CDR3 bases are TGTGCCAGCAGTCAGAGCCCGACAGGGGAGGATTCACCCCTCCACTTT. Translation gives CASSQSPTGEDSPLHF.

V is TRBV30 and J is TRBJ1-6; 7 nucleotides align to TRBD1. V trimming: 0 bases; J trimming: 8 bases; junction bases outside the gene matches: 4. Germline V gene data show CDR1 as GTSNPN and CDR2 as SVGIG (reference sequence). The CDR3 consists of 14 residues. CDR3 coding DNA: TGTGCCTGGAGTGTACAGGGGAGGTATTCACCCCTCCACTTT. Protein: CAWSVQGRYSPLHF. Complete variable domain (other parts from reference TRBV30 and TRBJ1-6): SQTIHQWPATLVQPVGSPLSLECTVEGTSNPNLYWYRQAAGRGLQLLFYSVGIGQISSEVPQNLSASRPQDRQFILSSKKLLLSDSGFYLCAWSVQGRYSPLHFGNGTRLTVT.

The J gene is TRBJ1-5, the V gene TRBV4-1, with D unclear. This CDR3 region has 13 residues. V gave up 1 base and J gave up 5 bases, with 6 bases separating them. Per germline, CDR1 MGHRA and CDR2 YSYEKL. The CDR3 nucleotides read TGCGCCAGCAGCCAAGTCGGGTATCAGCCCCAGCATTTT. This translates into CASSQVGYQPQHF.

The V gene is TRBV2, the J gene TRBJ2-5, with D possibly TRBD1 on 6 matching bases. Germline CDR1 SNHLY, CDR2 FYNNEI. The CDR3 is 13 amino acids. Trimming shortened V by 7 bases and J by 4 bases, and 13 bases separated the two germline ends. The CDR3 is CASIGAGAETQYF. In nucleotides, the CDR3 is TGTGCCAGCATAGGGGCAGGGGCAGAGACCCAGTACTTC.

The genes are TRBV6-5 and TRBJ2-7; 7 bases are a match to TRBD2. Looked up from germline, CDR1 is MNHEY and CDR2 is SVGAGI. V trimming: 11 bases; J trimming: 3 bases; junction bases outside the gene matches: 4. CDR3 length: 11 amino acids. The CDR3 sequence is CASSGGYEQYF. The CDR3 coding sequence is TGTGCCTCCTCGGGGGGCTACGAGCAGTACTTC.

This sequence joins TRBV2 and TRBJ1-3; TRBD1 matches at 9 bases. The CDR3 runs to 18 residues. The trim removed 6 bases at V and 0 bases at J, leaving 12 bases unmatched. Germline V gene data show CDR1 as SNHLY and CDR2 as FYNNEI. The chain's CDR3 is CASRVPGQGSHSGNTIYF. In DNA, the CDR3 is TGTGCCAGCAGAGTTCCGGGACAGGGATCGCACTCTGGAAACACCATATATTTT.

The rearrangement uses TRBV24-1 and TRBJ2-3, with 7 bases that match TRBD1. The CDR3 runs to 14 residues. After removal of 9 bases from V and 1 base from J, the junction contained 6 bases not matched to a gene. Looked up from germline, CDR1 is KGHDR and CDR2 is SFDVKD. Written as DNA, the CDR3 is TGTGCCACCGCCTACAGGGGAGGCACAGATACGCAGTATTTT. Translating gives CATAYRGGTDTQYF.